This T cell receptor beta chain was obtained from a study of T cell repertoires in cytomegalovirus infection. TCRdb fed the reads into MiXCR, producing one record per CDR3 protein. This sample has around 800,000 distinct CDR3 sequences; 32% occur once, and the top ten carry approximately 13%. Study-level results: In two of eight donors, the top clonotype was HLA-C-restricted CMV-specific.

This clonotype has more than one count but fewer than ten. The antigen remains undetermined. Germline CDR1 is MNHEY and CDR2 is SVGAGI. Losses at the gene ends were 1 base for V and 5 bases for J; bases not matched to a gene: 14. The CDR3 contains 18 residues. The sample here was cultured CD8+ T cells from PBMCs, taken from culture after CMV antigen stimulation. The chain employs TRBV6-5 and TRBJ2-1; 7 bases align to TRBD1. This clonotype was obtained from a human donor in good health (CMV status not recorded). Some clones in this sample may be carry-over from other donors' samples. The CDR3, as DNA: TGTGCCAGCAGTTACTTGATCCCAGACAGGGAAAATCACAATGAGCAGTTCTTC. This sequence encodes CASSYLIPDRENHNEQFF.